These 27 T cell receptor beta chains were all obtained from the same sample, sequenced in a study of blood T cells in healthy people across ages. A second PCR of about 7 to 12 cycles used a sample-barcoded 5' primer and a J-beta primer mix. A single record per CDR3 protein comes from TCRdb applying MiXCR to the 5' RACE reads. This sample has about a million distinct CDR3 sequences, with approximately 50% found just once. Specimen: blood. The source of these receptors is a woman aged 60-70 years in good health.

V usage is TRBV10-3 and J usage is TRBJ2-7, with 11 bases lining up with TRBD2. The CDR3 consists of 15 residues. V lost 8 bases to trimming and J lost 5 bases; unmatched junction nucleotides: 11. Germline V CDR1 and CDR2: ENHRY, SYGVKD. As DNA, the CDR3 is TGTGCCATCTGGGCTGGGGGGACTAGCGGAAACGAGCAGTACTTC. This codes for CAIWAGGTSGNEQYF.

The CDR3 DNA follows: TGTGCTAGTGGTTTGTGGGCGGGAGAGACCTACGAGCAGTACTTC. Its translation is CASGLWAGETYEQYF. The rearrangement joins TRBV12-5 to TRBJ2-7, with 7 bases fitting TRBD2. The germline CDR1 and CDR2 sequences are LGHNT and FRNRAP. The CDR3 covers 15 residues. V gave up 2 bases and J gave up 2 bases; unmatched junction bases: 6.

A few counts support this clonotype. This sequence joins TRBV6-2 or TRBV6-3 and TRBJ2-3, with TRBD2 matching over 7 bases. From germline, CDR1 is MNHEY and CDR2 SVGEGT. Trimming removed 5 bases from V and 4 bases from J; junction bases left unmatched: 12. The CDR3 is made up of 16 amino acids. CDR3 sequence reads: CASSPSGGSSADTQYF. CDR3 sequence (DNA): TGTGCCAGCAGTCCTTCGGGCGGGAGTTCCGCAGATACGCAGTATTTT.

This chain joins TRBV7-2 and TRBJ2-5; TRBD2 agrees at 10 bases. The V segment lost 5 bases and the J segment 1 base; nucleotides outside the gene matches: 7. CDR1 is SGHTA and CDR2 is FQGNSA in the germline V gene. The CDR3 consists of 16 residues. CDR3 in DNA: TGTGCCAGCAGCAACCGACTAGCGGGCGGCCAAGAGACCCAGTACTTC. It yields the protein CASSNRLAGGQETQYF.

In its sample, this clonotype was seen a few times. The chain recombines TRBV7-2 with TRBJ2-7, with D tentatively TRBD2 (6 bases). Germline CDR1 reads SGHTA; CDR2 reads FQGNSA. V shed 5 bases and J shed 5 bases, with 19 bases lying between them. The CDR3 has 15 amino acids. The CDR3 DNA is TGTGCCAGCAGCCCTAGTCCCAGCGGAGGGCACGAGCAGTACTTC. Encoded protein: CASSPSPSGGHEQYF.

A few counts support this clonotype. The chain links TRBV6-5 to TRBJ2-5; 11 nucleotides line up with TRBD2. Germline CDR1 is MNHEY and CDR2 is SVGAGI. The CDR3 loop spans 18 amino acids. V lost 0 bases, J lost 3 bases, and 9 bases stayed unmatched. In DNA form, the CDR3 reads TGTGCCAGCAGTTACTCGACCCCACTAGCGGGAGTGGAAGAGACCCAGTACTTC. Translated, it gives CASSYSTPLAGVEETQYF.

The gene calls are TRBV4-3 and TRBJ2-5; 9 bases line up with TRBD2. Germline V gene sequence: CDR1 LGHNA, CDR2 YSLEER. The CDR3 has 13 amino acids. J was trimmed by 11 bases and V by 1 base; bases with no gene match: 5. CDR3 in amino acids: CASSQVLAGRQYF. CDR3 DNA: TGCGCCAGCAGCCAAGTTCTAGCGGGGCGACAGTACTTC.

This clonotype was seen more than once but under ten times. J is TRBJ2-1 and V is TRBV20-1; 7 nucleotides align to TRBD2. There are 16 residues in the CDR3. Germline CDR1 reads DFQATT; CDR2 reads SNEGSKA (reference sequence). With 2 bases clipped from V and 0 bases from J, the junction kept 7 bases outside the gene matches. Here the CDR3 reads CSARWGGPSSYNEQFF. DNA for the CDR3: TGCAGTGCTAGATGGGGGGGACCGAGCTCCTACAATGAGCAGTTCTTC.

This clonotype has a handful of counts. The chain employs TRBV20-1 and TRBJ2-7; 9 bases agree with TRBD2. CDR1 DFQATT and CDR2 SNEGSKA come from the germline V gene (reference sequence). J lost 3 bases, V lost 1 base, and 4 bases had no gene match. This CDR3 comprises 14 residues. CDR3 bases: TGCAGTGCTAGAGGCGCGGGGGGGGACTACGAGCAGTACTTC. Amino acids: CSARGAGGDYEQYF.

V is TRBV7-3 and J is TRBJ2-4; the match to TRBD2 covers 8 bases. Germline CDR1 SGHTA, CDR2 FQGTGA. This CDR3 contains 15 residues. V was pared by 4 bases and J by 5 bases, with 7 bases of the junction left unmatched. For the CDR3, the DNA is TGTGCCAGCAGCTCGGGGGGGACAATCGAAAACATTCAGTACTTC. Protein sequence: CASSSGGTIENIQYF.

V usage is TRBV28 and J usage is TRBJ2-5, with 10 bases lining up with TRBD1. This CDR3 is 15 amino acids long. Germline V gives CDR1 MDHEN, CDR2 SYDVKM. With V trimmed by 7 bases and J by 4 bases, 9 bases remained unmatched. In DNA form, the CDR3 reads TGTGCCAGCACCTTCCCGGGACAGGGGCTAGAGACCCAGTACTTC. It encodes CASTFPGQGLETQYF.

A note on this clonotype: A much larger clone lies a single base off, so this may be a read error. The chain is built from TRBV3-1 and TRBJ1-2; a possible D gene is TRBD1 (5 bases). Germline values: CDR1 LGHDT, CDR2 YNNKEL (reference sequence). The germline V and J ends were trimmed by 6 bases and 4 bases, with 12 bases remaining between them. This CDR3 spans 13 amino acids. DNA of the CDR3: TGTGCCAGCAGTCCCCGACAGTCCTATGGCTACACCTTC. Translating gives CASSPRQSYGYTF.

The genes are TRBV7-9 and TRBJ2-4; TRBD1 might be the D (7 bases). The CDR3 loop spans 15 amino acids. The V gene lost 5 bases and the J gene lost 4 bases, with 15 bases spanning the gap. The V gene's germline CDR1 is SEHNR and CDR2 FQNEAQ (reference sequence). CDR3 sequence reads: CASSAAAGQKNIQYF. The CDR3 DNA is TGTGCCAGCAGCGCAGCCGCGGGACAGAAAAACATTCAGTACTTC.

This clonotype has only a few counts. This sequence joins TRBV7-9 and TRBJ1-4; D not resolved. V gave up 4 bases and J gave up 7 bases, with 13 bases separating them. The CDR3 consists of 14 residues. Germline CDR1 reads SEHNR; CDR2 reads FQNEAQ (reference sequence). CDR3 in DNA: TGTGCCAGCAGCTCCCGCAGCCGGGGTGAAAAACTGTTTTTT. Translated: CASSSRSRGEKLFF.

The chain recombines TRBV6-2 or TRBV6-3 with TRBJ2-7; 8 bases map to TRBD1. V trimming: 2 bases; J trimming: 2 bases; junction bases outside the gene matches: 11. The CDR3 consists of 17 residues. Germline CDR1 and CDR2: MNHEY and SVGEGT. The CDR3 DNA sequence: TGTGCCAGCAGTTACCTACAAGACAGGGGCCCCACCTACGAGCAGTACTTC. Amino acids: CASSYLQDRGPTYEQYF.

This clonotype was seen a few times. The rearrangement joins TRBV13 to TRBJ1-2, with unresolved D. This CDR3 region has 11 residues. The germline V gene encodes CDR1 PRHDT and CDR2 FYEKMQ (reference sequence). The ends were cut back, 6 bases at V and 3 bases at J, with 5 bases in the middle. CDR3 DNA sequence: TGTGCCAGCAGGGACTACTATGGCTACACCTTC. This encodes CASRDYYGYTF.

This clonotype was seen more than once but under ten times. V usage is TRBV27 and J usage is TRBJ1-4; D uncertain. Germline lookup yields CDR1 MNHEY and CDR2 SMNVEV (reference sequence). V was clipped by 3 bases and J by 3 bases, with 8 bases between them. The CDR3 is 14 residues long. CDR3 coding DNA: TGTGCCAGCAGTTTCGGGCGGGCTAATGAAAAACTGTTTTTT. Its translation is CASSFGRANEKLFF.

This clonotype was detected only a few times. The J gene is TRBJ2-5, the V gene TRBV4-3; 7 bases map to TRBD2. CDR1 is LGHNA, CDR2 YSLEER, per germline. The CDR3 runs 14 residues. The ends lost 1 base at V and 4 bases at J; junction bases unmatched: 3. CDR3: CASSQGGGVETQYF. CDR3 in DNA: TGCGCCAGCAGCCAAGGGGGAGGGGTAGAGACCCAGTACTTC.

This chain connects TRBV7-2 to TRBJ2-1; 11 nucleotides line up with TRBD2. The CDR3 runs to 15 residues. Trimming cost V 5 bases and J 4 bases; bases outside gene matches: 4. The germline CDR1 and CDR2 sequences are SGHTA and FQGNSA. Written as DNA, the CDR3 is TGTGCCAGCAGCCGACGGACTAGCGGGTACAATGAGCAGTTCTTC. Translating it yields CASSRRTSGYNEQFF.

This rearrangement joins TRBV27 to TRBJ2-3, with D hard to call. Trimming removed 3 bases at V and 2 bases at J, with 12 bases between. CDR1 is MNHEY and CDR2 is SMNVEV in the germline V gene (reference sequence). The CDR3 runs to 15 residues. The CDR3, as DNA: TGTGCCAGCAGTTTTCTCGGGTGGGTCACAGATACGCAGTATTTT. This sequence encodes CASSFLGWVTDTQYF.

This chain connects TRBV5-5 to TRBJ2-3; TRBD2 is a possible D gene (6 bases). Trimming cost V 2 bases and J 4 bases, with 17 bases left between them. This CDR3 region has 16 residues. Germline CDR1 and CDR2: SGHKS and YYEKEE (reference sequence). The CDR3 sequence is CASSLLASKIADTQYF. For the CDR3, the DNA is TGTGCCAGCAGCTTACTAGCATCCAAGATCGCAGATACGCAGTATTTT.

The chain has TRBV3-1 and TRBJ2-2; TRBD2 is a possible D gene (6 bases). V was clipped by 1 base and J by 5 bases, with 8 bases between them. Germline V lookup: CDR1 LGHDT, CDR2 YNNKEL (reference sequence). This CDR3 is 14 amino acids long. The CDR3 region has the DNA TGTGCCAGCAGCCAAGCGAGCGGGACCGGGGAGCTGTTTTTT. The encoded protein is CASSQASGTGELFF. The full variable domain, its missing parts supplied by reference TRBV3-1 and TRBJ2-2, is DTAVSQTPKYLVTQMGNDKSIKCEQNLGHDTMYWYKQDSKKFLKIMFSYNNKELIINETVPNRFSPKSPDKAHLNLHINSLELGDSAVYFCASSQASGTGELFFGEGSRLTVL.

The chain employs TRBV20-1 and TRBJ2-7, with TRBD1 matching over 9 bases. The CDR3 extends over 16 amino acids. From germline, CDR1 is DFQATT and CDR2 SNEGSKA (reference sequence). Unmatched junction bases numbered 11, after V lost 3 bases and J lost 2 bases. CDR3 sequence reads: CSASGAGTGYPYEQYF. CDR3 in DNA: TGCAGTGCTAGTGGGGCCGGGACAGGGTACCCCTACGAGCAGTACTTC.

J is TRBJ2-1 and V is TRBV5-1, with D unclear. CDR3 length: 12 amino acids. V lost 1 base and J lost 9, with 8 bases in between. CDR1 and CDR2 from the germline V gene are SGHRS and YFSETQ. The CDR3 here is CASSLQLGEQFF. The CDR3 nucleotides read TGCGCCAGCAGCTTGCAGCTGGGTGAGCAGTTCTTC. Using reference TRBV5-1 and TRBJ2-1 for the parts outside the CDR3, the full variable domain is KAGVTQTPRYLIKTRGQQVTLSCSPISGHRSVSWYQQTPGQGLQFLFEYFSETQRNKGNFPGRFSGRQFSNSRSEMNVSTLELGDSALYLCASSLQLGEQFFGPGTRLTVL.

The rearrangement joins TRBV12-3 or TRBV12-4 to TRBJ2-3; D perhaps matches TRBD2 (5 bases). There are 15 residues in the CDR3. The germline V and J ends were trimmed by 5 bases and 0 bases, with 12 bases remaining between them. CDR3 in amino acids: CASSRWRTSTDTQYF. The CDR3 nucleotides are TGTGCCAGCAGTCGGTGGCGGACTAGCACAGATACGCAGTATTTT.

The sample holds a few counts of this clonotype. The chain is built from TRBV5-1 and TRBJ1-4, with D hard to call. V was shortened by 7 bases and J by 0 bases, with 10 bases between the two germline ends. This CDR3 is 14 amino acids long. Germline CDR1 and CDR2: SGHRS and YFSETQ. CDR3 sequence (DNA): TGCGCCAGCGCCTCCGGGCCAACTAATGAAAAACTGTTTTTT. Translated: CASASGPTNEKLFF.

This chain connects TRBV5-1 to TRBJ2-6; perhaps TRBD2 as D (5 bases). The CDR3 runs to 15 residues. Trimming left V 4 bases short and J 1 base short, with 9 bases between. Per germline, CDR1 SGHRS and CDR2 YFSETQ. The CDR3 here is CASSPEESGANVLTF. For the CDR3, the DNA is TGCGCCAGCAGCCCGGAGGAGTCTGGGGCCAACGTCCTGACTTTC.